These 10 T cell receptor beta chains were sequenced from one sample in a study of cytomegalovirus exposure and HLA in healthy donors. With 60 Vbeta and 13 Jbeta primers, the PCR was carried out. TCRdb keeps only in-frame clones here, not all; method: immunoSEQ multiplex PCR. The table shows under 150,000 clones, with approximately 80% occurring only once. The sequenced material came from PBMCs. Every receptor here comes from a male donor in good health and CMV-seropositive.

The chain recombines TRBV6-1 with TRBJ2-1, with D maybe TRBD2 (6 bases). CDR1 and CDR2 from the germline V gene are MNHNS and SASEGT. There are 13 residues in the CDR3. The germline V and J ends were trimmed by 6 bases and 3 bases, with 9 bases remaining between them. The CDR3 loop reads CASRGGFYNEQFF. The CDR3 DNA reads as TGTGCCAGCAGGGGGGGATTCTACAATGAGCAGTTCTTC.

V and J are TRBV19 and TRBJ2-5; tentatively, D is TRBD1 (7 bases). This CDR3 has 13 amino acids. Trimming took 5 bases from V and 8 from J, leaving 15 bases between them. Germline CDR1 is LNHDA and CDR2 is SQIVND (reference sequence). The CDR3 region is CASSGGGGRTQYF. The CDR3 nucleotides read TGTGCCAGTAGTGGTGGAGGGGGCCGAACCCAGTACTTC.

In this sample, this clone turned up a few times. CDR3 region: CASSLPSGSGAGTGELFF. The DNA for the CDR3 is TGTGCCAGCAGCTTGCCCAGCGGGAGTGGGGCAGGCACCGGGGAGCTGTTTTTT. This sequence joins TRBV5-5 and TRBJ2-2; 8 positions match TRBD2. From germline, CDR1 is SGHKS and CDR2 YYEKEE (reference sequence). The junction had 12 bases not matched to a gene; V was cut back by 1 base and J by 4 bases. The CDR3 is made up of 18 amino acids. The full variable domain, with the rest looked up from reference TRBV5-5 and TRBJ2-2, is DAGVTQSPTHLIKTRGQQVTLRCSPISGHKSVSWYQQVLGQGPQFIFQYYEKEERGRGNFPDRFSARQFPNYSSELNVNALLLGDSALYLCASSLPSGSGAGTGELFFGEGSRLTVL.

This clone has more than one count but fewer than ten. CDR3 in DNA: TGTGCCACCGAGAAGGGGGGGGTCGCCGGGGAGCTGTTTTTT. It specifies CATEKGGVAGELFF. This sequence joins TRBV15 and TRBJ2-2, with D maybe TRBD2 (7 bases). Germline CDR1 is LNHNV and CDR2 is YYDKDF (reference sequence). CDR3 size: 14 residues. V was shortened by 8 bases and J by 6 bases, with 16 bases between the two germline ends.

V gene TRBV6-4 combines with J gene TRBJ2-7, with no clear D. V lost 9 bases, J lost 5 bases, and 2 bases lay in between. Germline lookup yields CDR1 MRHNA and CDR2 SNTAGT. CDR3 size: 8 residues. The DNA of the CDR3 is TGTGCCAGTAACGAGCAGTACTTC. This codes for CASNEQYF.

This rearrangement joins TRBV5-1 to TRBJ2-7; no definite D call. CDR3 size: 14 residues. The V and J ends lost 0 bases and 7 bases respectively, with 14 bases between them. Germline V gene data show CDR1 as SGHRS and CDR2 as YFSETQ. The CDR3 DNA is TGCGCCAGCAGCTTGGGACATATGAATGCAGAGCAGTACTTC. It specifies CASSLGHMNAEQYF.

This clone was seen a few times. The chain is built from TRBV11-3 and TRBJ2-2; D ambiguous. Trimming removed 5 bases at V and 8 bases at J, with 12 bases between. Germline CDR1 is SGHNT and CDR2 is YENEEA. The CDR3 length is 13 residues. The CDR3 DNA sequence: TGTGCCAGCAGCCGCGACTTGCGGGGGGAGCTGTTTTTT. Its translation: CASSRDLRGELFF. Full variable domain (missing parts from reference TRBV11-3 and TRBJ2-2): EAGVVQSPRYKIIEKKQPVAFWCNPISGHNTLYWYLQNLGQGPELLIRYENEEAVDDSQLPKDRFSAERLKGVDSTLKIQPAELGDSAVYLCASSRDLRGELFFGEGSRLTVL.

This chain uses TRBV5-5 with TRBJ1-4, with TRBD1 matching 7 bases. CDR1 and CDR2 (germline): SGHKS, YYEKEE (reference sequence). The CDR3 is 12 amino acids. V shed 8 bases and J 6 bases; nucleotides not matched to a gene: 4. The CDR3 DNA follows: TGTGCCAGAGGACAGGCGCATGAAAAACTGTTTTTT. As protein: CARGQAHEKLFF.

The rearrangement links TRBV7-9 to TRBJ2-7; 9 nucleotides agree with TRBD2. V shed 6 bases and J 3 bases; nucleotides not matched to a gene: 9. This CDR3 comprises 15 residues. Germline lookup yields CDR1 SEHNR and CDR2 FQNEAQ (reference sequence). The CDR3 reads CASSHLAGTLYEQYF. The CDR3 nucleotides are TGTGCCAGCAGTCATCTAGCGGGAACCCTCTACGAGCAGTACTTC.

CDR3 DNA: TGTGCCAGCAGCCAAGATGATCGGGGAGGTTACAATGAGCAGTTCTTC. This translates into CASSQDDRGGYNEQFF. The chain uses TRBV4-2 and TRBJ2-1, with TRBD2 as a possible D gene (6 bases). The CDR3 loop spans 16 amino acids. With 0 bases removed from V and 4 bases from J, the gap between germline ends came to 13 bases. Per the germline V gene, CDR1 is LGHNA and CDR2 is YNFKEQ.